The 22 T cell receptor beta chains below come from one sample, sequenced in a study of a mutant IDH1 vaccine in newly diagnosed glioma. As for time point: baseline, week 1 (first vaccination visit). Treatment: pre-vaccination baseline after standard-of-care therapy. The table came from immunoSEQ multiplex PCR; TCRdb's copy has only in-frame clones and leaves some out. The sample has 70,000 to 100,000 clones; around 80% are singletons. The sample consisted of PBMCs, taken from a glioma patient treated with radiotherapy, temozolomide or both. The receptors come from a man in his forties with glioma. Some clones in this sample may be carry-over from other donors' samples.

The chain is built from TRBV6-5 and TRBJ2-5; TRBD2 matches 8 bases. The germline CDR1 and CDR2 sequences are MNHEY and SVGAGI. The ends lost 2 bases at V and 5 bases at J; junction bases unmatched: 4. The CDR3 sequence is 14 residues long. The DNA for the CDR3 is TGTGCCAGCAGTTACGTGGCTAGCGGGGAGACCCAGTACTTC. Its translation is CASSYVASGETQYF.

CDR3 amino acids: CASSPWTGDGYTF. The CDR3 DNA reads TGCGCCAGCAGCCCATGGACAGGGGACGGCTACACCTTC. The chain joins TRBV5-1 to TRBJ1-2; TRBD1 agrees at 9 bases. V dropped 4 bases and J dropped 8; count of bases not matched to a gene: 6. The CDR3 has 13 amino acids. Germline loops: CDR1 SGHRS, CDR2 YFSETQ.

The chain recombines TRBV5-1 with TRBJ1-2; no definite D call. This CDR3 comprises 15 residues. Germline values: CDR1 SGHRS, CDR2 YFSETQ. Between the trimmed V and J ends, which lost 0 bases and 1 base, there was a span of 10 bases. CDR3 residues: CASSLDVGVNYGYTF. The CDR3, as DNA: TGCGCCAGCAGCTTGGATGTCGGGGTTAACTATGGCTACACCTTC.

The V call is TRBV5-1, the J call TRBJ1-6; 7 bases are shared with TRBD1. The CDR3 extends over 14 amino acids. V lost 2 bases and J lost 9; bases outside the gene matches: 5. Germline CDR1 reads SGHRS; CDR2 reads YFSETQ. CDR3 in DNA: TGCGCCAGCAGCTTAACAGGGGATAGTTCACCCCTCCACTTT. It translates to CASSLTGDSSPLHF.

The V gene is TRBV7-9, the J gene TRBJ2-2; no firm D call. Germline-derived CDR1 and CDR2 are SEHNR and FQNEAQ (reference sequence). V was shortened by 4 bases and J by 4 bases, with 13 bases between the two germline ends. The CDR3 extends over 15 amino acids. The CDR3 region has the DNA TGTGCCAGCAGCTCCCAGGCCGGGTTCACCGGGGAGCTGTTTTTT. This codes for CASSSQAGFTGELFF.

This chain uses TRBV5-4 with TRBJ2-3, with 11 bases that match TRBD2. The length of the CDR3 is 16 residues. Trimming removed 4 bases from V and 2 bases from J; junction bases left unmatched: 6. Germline V CDR1 and CDR2: SGHNT, YYREEE (reference sequence). The CDR3 is CASSLRLAGHTDTQYF. CDR3 in DNA: TGTGCCAGCAGCCTAAGACTAGCGGGGCACACAGATACGCAGTATTTT.

The chain joins TRBV14 to TRBJ1-4; TRBD1 aligns across 7 bases. Trimming took 2 bases from V and 8 from J; bases not matched to a gene: 8. CDR3 length: 15 amino acids. Germline CDR1 reads SGHDN; CDR2 reads FVKESK. The CDR3 here is CASSQSRDSFEKLFF. In nucleotides, the CDR3 is TGTGCCAGCAGCCAAAGCCGGGACAGCTTCGAAAAACTGTTTTTT.

J is TRBJ2-5 and V is TRBV4-2; no firm D call. The CDR3 contains 14 residues. Trimming took 1 base from V and 5 from J, leaving 11 bases between them. Per germline, CDR1 LGHNA and CDR2 YNFKEQ. CDR3 sequence (DNA): TGTGCCAGCAGCCAAGTAGGCACCCAGGAGACCCAGTACTTC. This translates into CASSQVGTQETQYF.

V and J are TRBV19 and TRBJ2-3; 15 bases align to TRBD2. This CDR3 comprises 17 residues. Germline V gene data show CDR1 as LNHDA and CDR2 as SQIVND (reference sequence). The V and J ends lost 3 bases and 6 bases, in that order; junction bases with no gene match: 7. CDR3 nucleotides: TGTGCCAGTAGTATGGTGGGGACTAGCGGGGGGCAGGATACGCAGTATTTT. It yields the protein CASSMVGTSGGQDTQYF.

V gene TRBV7-2 combines with J gene TRBJ1-5, with 7 bases identical to TRBD1. The CDR3 loop spans 15 amino acids. Germline V gene lookup returns CDR1 SGHTA and CDR2 FQGNSA. The V segment lost 1 base and the J segment 5 bases; nucleotides outside the gene matches: 5. CDR3 loop: CASSLDRGWDQPQHF. As DNA, the CDR3 is TGTGCCAGCAGCTTAGACAGGGGCTGGGATCAGCCCCAGCATTTT.

As regards this clone: Other DNA variants within this sample encode the same CDR3. V is TRBV7-9 and J is TRBJ2-7; D may correspond to TRBD1 or TRBD2 (5 bases each). V lost 2 bases and J 0 bases, leaving 11 bases between the germline ends. There are 15 residues in the CDR3. The V gene's germline CDR1 is SEHNR and CDR2 FQNEAQ (reference sequence). CDR3 in amino acids: CASSLSRGSSYEQYF. The CDR3 bases are TGTGCCAGCAGCTTATCGAGGGGCTCCTCCTACGAGCAGTACTTC.

The CDR3 nucleotides read TGTGCCAGCAGTGGGAGTTCGAGCGGGAAAGTGGTGTACGAGCAGTACTTC. Translating it yields CASSGSSSGKVVYEQYF. The chain has TRBV6-1 and TRBJ2-5; 7 bases match TRBD2. The J call may be in error: the DNA end matches TRBJ2-7 better. This CDR3 comprises 17 residues. CDR1 and CDR2 from the germline V gene are MNHNS and SASEGT.

The chain recombines TRBV19 with TRBJ2-2; 7 bases are a match to TRBD1. From germline, CDR1 is LNHDA and CDR2 SQIVND (reference sequence). V dropped 3 bases and J dropped 7; count of bases not matched to a gene: 8. The CDR3 has 15 residues. CDR3 DNA sequence: TGTGCCAGTAGTATCCTTACAGGGGCCGGCGGGGAGCTGTTTTTT. Translated, it gives CASSILTGAGGELFF.

This chain links TRBV5-8 with TRBJ1-1; 8 bases are shared with TRBD1. This CDR3 comprises 14 residues. CDR1 is SGHTS, CDR2 YDEGEE, per germline. J gave up 7 bases and V 2 bases, and 7 bases lay outside the gene matches. Here the CDR3 reads CASSFDRGIGEAFF. CDR3 sequence (DNA): TGTGCCAGCAGCTTCGACAGGGGAATCGGTGAAGCTTTCTTT. The variable domain in full, with the rest retrieved from reference TRBV5-8 and TRBJ1-1, is EAGVTQSPTHLIKTRGQQATLRCSPISGHTSVYWYQQALGLGLQFLLWYDEGEERNRGNFPPRFSGRQFPNYSSELNVNALELEDSALYLCASSFDRGIGEAFFGQGTRLTVV.

The chain joins TRBV9 to TRBJ2-1, with 8 bases that match TRBD2. This CDR3 is 15 amino acids long. V was pared by 2 bases and J by 6 bases, with 7 bases of the junction left unmatched. Germline assignment: CDR1 SGDLS and CDR2 YYNGEE. CDR3 sequence reads: CASSVAVREGNEQFF. CDR3 DNA sequence: TGTGCCAGCAGCGTGGCCGTACGGGAGGGCAATGAGCAGTTCTTC.

The chain combines TRBV5-1 with TRBJ1-2, with D unresolved. Germline V lookup: CDR1 SGHRS, CDR2 YFSETQ. CDR3 length: 13 amino acids. Trimming pared 0 bases from V and 3 bases from J, leaving 6 bases between. The CDR3: CASSLDPDYGYTF. DNA for the CDR3: TGCGCCAGCAGCTTGGACCCAGACTATGGCTACACCTTC. The full variable domain, its missing parts supplied by reference TRBV5-1 and TRBJ1-2, is KAGVTQTPRYLIKTRGQQVTLSCSPISGHRSVSWYQQTPGQGLQFLFEYFSETQRNKGNFPGRFSGRQFSNSRSEMNVSTLELGDSALYLCASSLDPDYGYTFGSGTRLTVV.

This sequence joins TRBV30 and TRBJ1-1; no definite D call. The CDR3 extends over 13 amino acids. Trimming took off 3 bases at V and 5 bases at J, with 13 bases between the two ends. Germline values: CDR1 GTSNPN, CDR2 SVGIG (reference sequence). CDR3: CAWSGEGGTEAFF. In DNA, the CDR3 is TGTGCCTGGAGCGGGGAGGGCGGGACTGAAGCTTTCTTT. The full variable domain, completed using reference TRBV30 and TRBJ1-1, is SQTIHQWPATLVQPVGSPLSLECTVEGTSNPNLYWYRQAAGRGLQLLFYSVGIGQISSEVPQNLSASRPQDRQFILSSKKLLLSDSGFYLCAWSGEGGTEAFFGQGTRLTVV.

This clone was observed a few times. CDR3 nucleotides: TGTGCCAGCAGTTATGGGGACCTCTCCTGGGGCTACACCTTC. It yields the protein CASSYGDLSWGYTF. This chain uses TRBV6-5 with TRBJ1-2, with TRBD1 as a possible D gene (5 bases). CDR1 MNHEY and CDR2 SVGAGI come from the germline V gene. This CDR3 region has 14 residues. V lost 3 bases to trimming and J lost 8 bases, with 16 bases between them.

V usage is TRBV5-4 and J usage is TRBJ2-5; 9 bases agree with TRBD1. This CDR3 region has 14 residues. Germline V gene data show CDR1 as SGHNT and CDR2 as YYREEE (reference sequence). V lost 3 bases and J lost 7; bases outside the gene matches: 7. CDR3 sequence: CASSWGQGEGTQYF. DNA of the CDR3: TGTGCCAGCAGCTGGGGACAGGGCGAGGGGACCCAGTACTTC.

The CDR3 spells CASSSNRDEKLFF. The CDR3 nucleotides are TGTGCCAGCAGTTCGAACAGGGATGAAAAACTGTTTTTT. The V call is TRBV27, the J call TRBJ1-4; perhaps TRBD1 as D (6 bases). This CDR3 contains 13 residues. CDR1 and CDR2 from the germline V gene are MNHEY and SMNVEV (reference sequence). V was shortened by 4 bases and J by 6 bases, with 9 bases between the two germline ends.

This sequence joins TRBV19 and TRBJ2-7; D may correspond to TRBD1 or TRBD2 (5 bases each). The CDR3 consists of 13 residues. Germline CDR1 and CDR2: LNHDA and SQIVND (reference sequence). Trimming took off 5 bases at V and 3 bases at J, with 11 bases between the two ends. This CDR3 reads CASSPRDGYEQYF. The CDR3 DNA sequence: TGTGCCAGTAGTCCCCGGGACGGCTACGAGCAGTACTTC.

This chain links TRBV6-5 with TRBJ2-3; the match to TRBD2 covers 9 bases. The V gene end was trimmed by 2 bases and the J gene end by 5 bases; junction bases not matched to a gene: 5. Looked up from germline, CDR1 is MNHEY and CDR2 is SVGAGI. The CDR3 totals 15 residues. Written as DNA, the CDR3 is TGTGCCAGCAGTTACCGCGGGGGGGCCCGAGATACGCAGTATTTT. This translates into CASSYRGGARDTQYF.